This T cell receptor beta chain is from a study of T cells in Graves' hyperthyroidism and ophthalmopathy. Note on this clonotype: What it recognizes is unknown.

What was amplified from RNA transcripts were TCR beta CDR3 regions. The TCR CDR3 was amplified in a first-round RT-PCR using the HTBI primer set. TCRdb re-derived calls from the multiplex PCR reads in MiXCR, one entry per CDR3 protein. Of around 340,000 distinct CDR3 sequences in the sample, 20% to 25% are singletons; the top ten hold 50%. Study-level findings and limits: In blood, most of the thyroid clonotypes expanded above 0.001 were also present.

In germline, CDR1 is SGHDT, CDR2 YYEEEE. There are 14 residues in the CDR3. V lost 3 bases to trimming and J lost 6 bases; unmatched junction nucleotides: 7. Calling Graves' hyperthyroidism stable meant ophthalmopathy did not progress within 18 months. The study left out patients who had uncontrolled infection, other autoimmune disease, pregnancy or lactation. The clonotype originates from a woman between 45 and 65 years old with Graves' hyperthyroidism. The rearrangement joins TRBV5-6 to TRBJ1-2; 8 nucleotides match TRBD1. Specimen: blood. The CDR3 protein is CASSSRQGRNGYTF. CDR3 bases: TGTGCCAGCAGCTCCCGACAGGGGAGGAATGGCTACACCTTC. The complete variable domain, with remaining parts taken from reference TRBV5-6 and TRBJ1-2, reads DAGVTQSPTHLIKTRGQQVTLRCSPKSGHDTVSWYQQALGQGPQFIFQYYEEEERQRGNFPDRFSGHQFPNYSSELNVNALLLGDSALYLCASSSRQGRNGYTFGSGTRLTVV.